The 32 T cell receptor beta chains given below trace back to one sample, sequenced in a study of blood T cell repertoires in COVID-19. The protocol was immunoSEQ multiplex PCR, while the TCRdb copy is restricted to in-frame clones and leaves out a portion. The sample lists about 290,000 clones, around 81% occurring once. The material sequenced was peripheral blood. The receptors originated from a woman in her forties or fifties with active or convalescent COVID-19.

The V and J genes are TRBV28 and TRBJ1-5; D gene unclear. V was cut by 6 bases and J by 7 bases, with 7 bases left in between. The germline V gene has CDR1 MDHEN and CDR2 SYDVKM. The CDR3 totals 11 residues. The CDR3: CASRRAQPQHF. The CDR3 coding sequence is TGTGCCAGCAGGAGGGCCCAGCCCCAGCATTTT.

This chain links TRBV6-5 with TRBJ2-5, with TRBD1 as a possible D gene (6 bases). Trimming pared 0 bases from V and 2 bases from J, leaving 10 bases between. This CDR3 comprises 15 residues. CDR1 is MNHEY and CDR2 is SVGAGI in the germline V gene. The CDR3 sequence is CASSYSRTAQETQYF. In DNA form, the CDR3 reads TGTGCCAGCAGTTACTCCCGGACAGCACAAGAGACCCAGTACTTC.

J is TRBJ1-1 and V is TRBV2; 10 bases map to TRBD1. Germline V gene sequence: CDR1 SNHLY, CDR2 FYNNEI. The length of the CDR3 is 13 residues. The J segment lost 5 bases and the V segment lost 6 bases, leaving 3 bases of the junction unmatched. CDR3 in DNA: TGTGCCAGCAGCGAGGACAGGGGGACTGAAGCTTTCTTT. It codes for CASSEDRGTEAFF.

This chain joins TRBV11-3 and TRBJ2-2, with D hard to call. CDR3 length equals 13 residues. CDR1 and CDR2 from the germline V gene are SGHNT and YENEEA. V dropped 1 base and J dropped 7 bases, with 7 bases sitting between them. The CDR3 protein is CASSLGGIGELFF. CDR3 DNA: TGTGCCAGCAGCTTAGGCGGAATCGGGGAGCTGTTTTTT.

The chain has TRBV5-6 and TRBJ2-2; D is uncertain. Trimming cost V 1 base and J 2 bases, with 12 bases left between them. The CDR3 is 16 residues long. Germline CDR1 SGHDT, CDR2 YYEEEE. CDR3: CASSLFETTNTGELFF. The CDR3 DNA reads TGTGCCAGCAGCTTGTTCGAGACAACCAACACCGGGGAGCTGTTTTTT.

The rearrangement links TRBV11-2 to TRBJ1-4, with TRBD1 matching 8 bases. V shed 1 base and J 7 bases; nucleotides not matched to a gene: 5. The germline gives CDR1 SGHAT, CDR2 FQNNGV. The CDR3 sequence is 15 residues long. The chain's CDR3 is CASSLGGQASEKLFF. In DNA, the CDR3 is TGTGCCAGCAGCTTAGGGGGACAGGCGAGTGAAAAACTGTTTTTT. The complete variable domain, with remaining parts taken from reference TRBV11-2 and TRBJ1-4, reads EAGVAQSPRYKIIEKRQSVAFWCNPISGHATLYWYQQILGQGPKLLIQFQNNGVVDDSQLPKDRFSAERLKGVDSTLKIQPAKLEDSAVYLCASSLGGQASEKLFFGSGTQLSVL.

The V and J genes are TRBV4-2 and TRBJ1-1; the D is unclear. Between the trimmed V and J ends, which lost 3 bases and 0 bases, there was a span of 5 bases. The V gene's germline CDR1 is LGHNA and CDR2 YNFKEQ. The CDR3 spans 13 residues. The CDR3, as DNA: TGTGCCAGCAGCCAGAACTTGAACACTGAAGCTTTCTTT. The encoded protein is CASSQNLNTEAFF.

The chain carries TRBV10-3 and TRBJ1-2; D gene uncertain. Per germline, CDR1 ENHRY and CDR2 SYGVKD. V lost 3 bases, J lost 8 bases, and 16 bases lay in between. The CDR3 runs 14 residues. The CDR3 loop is CAISDPTLPGGYTF. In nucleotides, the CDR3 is TGTGCCATCAGTGACCCGACCCTTCCGGGGGGCTACACCTTC.

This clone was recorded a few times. DNA for the CDR3: TGTGCCAGTAGTGAGACAGGGGCCTCTGGAAACACCATATATTTT. Protein: CASSETGASGNTIYF. J is TRBJ1-3 and V is TRBV19; 8 nucleotides line up with TRBD1. Germline V gives CDR1 LNHDA, CDR2 SQIVND (reference sequence). The CDR3 has 15 amino acids. V was clipped by 5 bases and J by 0 bases; unmatched bases: 3.

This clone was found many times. The CDR3 region has the DNA TGTGCCAGTGGGGACAGCAGCCTCTATGGCTACACCTTC. Translating it yields CASGDSSLYGYTF. The rearrangement uses TRBV19 and TRBJ1-2; TRBD1 matches 7 bases. The CDR3 extends over 13 amino acids. Unmatched junction bases numbered 7, after V lost 8 bases and J lost 4 bases. Germline V gene lookup returns CDR1 LNHDA and CDR2 SQIVND (reference sequence).

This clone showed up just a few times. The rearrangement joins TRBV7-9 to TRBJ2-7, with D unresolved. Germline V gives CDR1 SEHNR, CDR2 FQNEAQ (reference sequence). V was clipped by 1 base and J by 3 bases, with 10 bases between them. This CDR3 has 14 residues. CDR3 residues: CASSLGQTFYEQYF. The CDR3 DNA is TGTGCCAGCAGCTTAGGGCAGACATTCTACGAGCAGTACTTC.

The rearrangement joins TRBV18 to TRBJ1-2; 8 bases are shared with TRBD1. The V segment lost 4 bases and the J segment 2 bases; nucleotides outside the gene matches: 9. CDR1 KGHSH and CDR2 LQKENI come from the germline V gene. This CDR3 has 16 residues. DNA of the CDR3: TGTGCCAGCTCACTTGGACCGGGACAGGAGAACTATGGCTACACCTTC. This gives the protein CASSLGPGQENYGYTF.

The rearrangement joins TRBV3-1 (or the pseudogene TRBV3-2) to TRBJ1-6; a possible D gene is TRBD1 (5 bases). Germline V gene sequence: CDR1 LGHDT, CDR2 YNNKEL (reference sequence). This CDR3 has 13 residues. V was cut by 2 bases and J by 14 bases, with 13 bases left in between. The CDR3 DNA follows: TGTGCCAGCAGCCAATTGCAGGGAAACTCCCTCCACTTT. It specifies CASSQLQGNSLHF.

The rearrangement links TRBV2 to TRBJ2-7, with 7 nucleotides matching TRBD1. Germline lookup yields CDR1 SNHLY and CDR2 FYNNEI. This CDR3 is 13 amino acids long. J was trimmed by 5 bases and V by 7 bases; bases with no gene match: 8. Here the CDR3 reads CASTPDRVDEQYF. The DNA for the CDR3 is TGTGCCAGCACCCCTGACAGGGTAGACGAGCAGTACTTC.

CDR3 amino acids: CASRPVPGESGNTIYF. CDR3 DNA sequence: TGTGCCAGCAGACCCGTCCCAGGGGAATCTGGAAACACCATATATTTT. This chain connects TRBV11-2 to TRBJ1-3; D possibly corresponds to TRBD1 (6 bases). Germline V lookup: CDR1 SGHAT, CDR2 FQNNGV. Trimming removed 6 bases at V and 1 base at J, with 16 bases between. This CDR3 contains 16 residues.

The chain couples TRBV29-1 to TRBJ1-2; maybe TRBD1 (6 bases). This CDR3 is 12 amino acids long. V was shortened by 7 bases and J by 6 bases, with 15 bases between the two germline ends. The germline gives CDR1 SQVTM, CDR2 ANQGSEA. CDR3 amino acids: CSEQTGLDGYTF. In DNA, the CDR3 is TGCAGCGAGCAAACAGGGTTGGATGGCTACACCTTC. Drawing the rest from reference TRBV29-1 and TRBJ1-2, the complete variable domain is SAVISQKPSRDICQRGTSLTIQCQVDSQVTMMFWYRQQPGQSLTLIATANQGSEATYESGFVIDKFPISRPNLTFSTLTVSNMSPEDSSIYLCSEQTGLDGYTFGSGTRLTVV.

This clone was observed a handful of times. CDR3 sequence: CASSLALNTGELFF. The CDR3 nucleotides are TGTGCCAGCAGCTTAGCTCTGAACACCGGGGAGCTGTTTTTT. This chain connects TRBV7-9 to TRBJ2-2; D is uncertain. The CDR3 contains 14 residues. CDR1 is SEHNR, CDR2 FQNEAQ, per germline (reference sequence). V was trimmed by 0 bases and J by 1 base, leaving 3 bases between them. Using reference TRBV7-9 and TRBJ2-2 for the parts outside the CDR3, the full variable domain is DTGVSQNPRHKITKRGQNVTFRCDPISEHNRLYWYRQTLGQGPEFLTYFQNEAQLEKSRLLSDRFSAERPKGSFSTLEIQRTEQGDSAMYLCASSLALNTGELFFGEGSRLTVL.

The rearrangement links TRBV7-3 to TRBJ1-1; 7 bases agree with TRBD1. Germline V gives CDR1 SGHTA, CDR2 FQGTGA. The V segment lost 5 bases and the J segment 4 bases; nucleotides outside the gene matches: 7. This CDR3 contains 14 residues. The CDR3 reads CASSPDRVSTEAFF. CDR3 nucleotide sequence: TGTGCCAGCAGCCCAGACAGGGTCTCCACTGAAGCTTTCTTT.

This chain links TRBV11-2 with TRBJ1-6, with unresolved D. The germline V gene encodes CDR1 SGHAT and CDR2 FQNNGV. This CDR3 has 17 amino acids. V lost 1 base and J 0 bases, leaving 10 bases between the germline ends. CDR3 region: CASSLASPSSYNSPLHF. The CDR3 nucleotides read TGTGCCAGCAGCTTAGCGAGTCCTAGCTCCTATAATTCACCCCTCCACTTT.

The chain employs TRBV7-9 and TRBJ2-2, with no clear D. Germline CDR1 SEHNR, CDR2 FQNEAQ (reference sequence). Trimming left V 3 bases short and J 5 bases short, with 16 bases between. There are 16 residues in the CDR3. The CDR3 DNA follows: TGTGCCAGCAGCTTTTCCCTCGAGACTGAGACCGGGGAGCTGTTTTTT. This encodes CASSFSLETETGELFF.

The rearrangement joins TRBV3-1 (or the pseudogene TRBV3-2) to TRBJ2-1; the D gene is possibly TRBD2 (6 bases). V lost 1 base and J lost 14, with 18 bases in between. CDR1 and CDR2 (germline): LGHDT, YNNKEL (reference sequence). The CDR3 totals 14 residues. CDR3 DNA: TGTGCCAGCAGCCAAGCCCCGGAGGGGAGACACGAGTTCTTC. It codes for CASSQAPEGRHEFF.

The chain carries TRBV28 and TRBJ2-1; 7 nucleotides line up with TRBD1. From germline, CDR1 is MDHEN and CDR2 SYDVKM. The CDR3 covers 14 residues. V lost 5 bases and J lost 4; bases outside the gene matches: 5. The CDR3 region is CASSLGDSYNEQFF. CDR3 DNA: TGTGCCAGCAGTCTAGGGGACAGTTACAATGAGCAGTTCTTC.

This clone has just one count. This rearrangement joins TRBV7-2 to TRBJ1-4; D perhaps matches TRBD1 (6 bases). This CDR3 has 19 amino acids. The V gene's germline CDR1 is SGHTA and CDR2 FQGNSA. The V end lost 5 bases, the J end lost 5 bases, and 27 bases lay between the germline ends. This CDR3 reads CASSKGDRRAWIENEKLFF. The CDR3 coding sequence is TGTGCCAGCAGCAAGGGCGACAGGCGGGCGTGGATCGAAAATGAAAAACTGTTTTTT.

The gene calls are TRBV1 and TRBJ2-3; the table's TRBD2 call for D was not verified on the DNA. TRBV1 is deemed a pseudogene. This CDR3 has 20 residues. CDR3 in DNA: TGCACCAGCAGCCAAGATCGATATCGGGCTAGCGGGAGAGTGATAGATACGCAGTATTTT. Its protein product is CTSSQDRYRASGRVIDTQYF.

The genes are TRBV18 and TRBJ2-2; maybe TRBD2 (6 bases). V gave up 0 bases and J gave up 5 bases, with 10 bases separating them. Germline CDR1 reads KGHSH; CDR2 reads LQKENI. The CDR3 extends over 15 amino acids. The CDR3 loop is CASSPPVRGTGELFF. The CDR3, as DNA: TGTGCCAGCTCACCACCAGTTCGGGGGACCGGGGAGCTGTTTTTT.

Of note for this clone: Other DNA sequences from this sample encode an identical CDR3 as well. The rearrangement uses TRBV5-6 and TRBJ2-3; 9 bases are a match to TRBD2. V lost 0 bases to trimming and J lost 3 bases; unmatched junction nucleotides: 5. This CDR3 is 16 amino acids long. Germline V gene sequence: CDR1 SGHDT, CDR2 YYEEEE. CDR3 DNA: TGTGCCAGCAGCTTGGGGCTAGCGGGGCGTACAGATACGCAGTATTTT. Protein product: CASSLGLAGRTDTQYF.

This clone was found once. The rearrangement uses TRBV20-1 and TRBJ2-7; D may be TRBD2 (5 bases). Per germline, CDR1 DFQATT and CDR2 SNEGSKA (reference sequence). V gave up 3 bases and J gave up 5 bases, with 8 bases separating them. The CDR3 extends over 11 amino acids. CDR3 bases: TGCAGTGCTAGTCGGGGAGACGAGCAGTACTTC. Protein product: CSASRGDEQYF.

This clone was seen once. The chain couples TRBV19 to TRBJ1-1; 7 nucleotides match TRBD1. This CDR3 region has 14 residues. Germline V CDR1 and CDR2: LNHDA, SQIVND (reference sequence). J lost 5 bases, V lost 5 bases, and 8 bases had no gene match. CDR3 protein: CASSGRDSRTEAFF. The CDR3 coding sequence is TGTGCCAGTAGTGGCAGGGACAGTCGGACTGAAGCTTTCTTT.

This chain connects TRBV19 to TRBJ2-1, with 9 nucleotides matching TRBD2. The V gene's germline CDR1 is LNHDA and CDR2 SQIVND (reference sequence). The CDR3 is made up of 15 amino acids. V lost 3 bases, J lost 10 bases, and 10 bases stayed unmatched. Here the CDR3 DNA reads TGTGCCAGTAGTATCGGGGTAAGCGGGAGGTCGGAGCAGTTCTTC. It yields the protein CASSIGVSGRSEQFF.

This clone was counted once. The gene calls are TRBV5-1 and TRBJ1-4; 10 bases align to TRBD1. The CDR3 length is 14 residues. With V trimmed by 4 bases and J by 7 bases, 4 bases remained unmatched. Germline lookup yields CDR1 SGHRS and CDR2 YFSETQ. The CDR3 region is CASSLGQGPEKLFF. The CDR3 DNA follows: TGCGCCAGCAGCCTGGGACAGGGGCCTGAAAAACTGTTTTTT.

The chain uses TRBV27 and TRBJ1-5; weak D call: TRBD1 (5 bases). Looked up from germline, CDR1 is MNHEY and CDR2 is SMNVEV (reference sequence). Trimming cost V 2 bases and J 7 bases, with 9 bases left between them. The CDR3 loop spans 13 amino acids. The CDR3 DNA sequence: TGTGCCAGCAGTTTAGGTAGGGGCCAGCCCCAGCATTTT. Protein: CASSLGRGQPQHF.

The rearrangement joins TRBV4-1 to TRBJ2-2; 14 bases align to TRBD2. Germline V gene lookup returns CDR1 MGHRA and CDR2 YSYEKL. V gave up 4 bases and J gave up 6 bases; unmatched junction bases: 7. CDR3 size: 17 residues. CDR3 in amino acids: CASSPRLAGGVAGELFF. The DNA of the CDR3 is TGCGCCAGCAGCCCACGACTAGCGGGGGGGGTGGCCGGGGAGCTGTTTTTT.